This T cell receptor (beta chain) is drawn from a study of cytomegalovirus exposure and HLA in healthy donors. Study results and limitations: A list of around 160 TCR beta chains associated with cytomegalovirus was given.

Vbeta (60) and Jbeta (13) primers were used in the PCR. Clones were sequenced by immunoSEQ multiplex PCR, and TCRdb holds only the in-frame ones, with some missing. The data show 95,000 to 150,000 clones, 60% to 85% seen once. V shed 5 bases, J shed 7 bases, and the junction held 10 bases outside the gene matches. Germline assignment: CDR1 MNHEY and CDR2 SMNVEV (reference sequence). The CDR3 has 17 residues. As to this clone: Its target is unknown.

The sequence was obtained from a woman aged 40 to 50 in good health and CMV-seropositive. The V call is TRBV27, the J call TRBJ2-2, with 13 bases that match TRBD2. The material sequenced was PBMCs. In DNA, the CDR3 is TGTGCCAGCAGTAGACTAGCGGGGGGCTCTCGGGTCGGGGAGCTGTTTTTT. Amino acids: CASSRLAGGSRVGELFF.